The sequence of this T cell receptor (beta chain) was determined in a study of T cells in Graves' hyperthyroidism and ophthalmopathy. Trimming cost V 1 base and J 7 bases, with 20 bases left between them. This CDR3 has 16 amino acids. Germline V CDR1 and CDR2: SGHAT, FQDESV (reference sequence). Ten or more counts support this clonotype. Amplification yielded TCR beta CDR3 regions, with RNA transcripts as the source. HTBI primers were the set used in a first-round RT-PCR of the TCR CDR3. A single record per CDR3 protein comes from TCRdb applying MiXCR to the multiplex PCR reads. The data contain about 420,000 distinct CDR3 sequences, around 13% of them seen just once; the ten biggest clones take up approximately 5.8%.

Input material: blood. This chain uses TRBV11-1 with TRBJ2-7; D is perhaps TRBD2 (5 bases). This TCR was sampled from a woman aged 18-29 years with Graves' hyperthyroidism. For the CDR3, the DNA is TGTGCCAGCAGCTTAGTCGCCTCGTCGGCTTCGGGGGAGCAGTACTTC. Translation: CASSLVASSASGEQYF. The variable domain in full, completed from reference TRBV11-1 and TRBJ2-7, reads EAEVAQSPRYKITEKSQAVAFWCDPISGHATLYWYRQILGQGPELLVQFQDESVVDDSQLPKDRFSAERLKGVDSTLKIQPAELGDSAMYLCASSLVASSASGEQYFGPGTRLTVT.